The T cell receptor (beta chain) described here comes from a study of T cells after yellow fever vaccination. This clonotype was recorded a few times. One entry per CDR3 protein results from TCRdb running MiXCR on the 5' RACE reads. This sample has fewer than 400,000 distinct CDR3 sequences, with around 6.5% found just once. Trimming left V 4 bases short and J 4 bases short, with 17 bases between. The germline CDR1 and CDR2 sequences are DFQATT and SNEGSKA (reference sequence). CDR3 length equals 14 residues. The sequenced sample was PBMCs, obtained 5 days after the yellow fever booster vaccination. The chain joins TRBV20-1 to TRBJ2-7, with D perhaps TRBD2 (6 bases). The sequence came from a man aged 25-45 years who received the YFV17D yellow fever vaccine. The CDR3, as DNA: TGCAGTGCTATCCTCGTGGGGGGAGCGTACGAGCAGTACTTC. As protein: CSAILVGGAYEQYF.